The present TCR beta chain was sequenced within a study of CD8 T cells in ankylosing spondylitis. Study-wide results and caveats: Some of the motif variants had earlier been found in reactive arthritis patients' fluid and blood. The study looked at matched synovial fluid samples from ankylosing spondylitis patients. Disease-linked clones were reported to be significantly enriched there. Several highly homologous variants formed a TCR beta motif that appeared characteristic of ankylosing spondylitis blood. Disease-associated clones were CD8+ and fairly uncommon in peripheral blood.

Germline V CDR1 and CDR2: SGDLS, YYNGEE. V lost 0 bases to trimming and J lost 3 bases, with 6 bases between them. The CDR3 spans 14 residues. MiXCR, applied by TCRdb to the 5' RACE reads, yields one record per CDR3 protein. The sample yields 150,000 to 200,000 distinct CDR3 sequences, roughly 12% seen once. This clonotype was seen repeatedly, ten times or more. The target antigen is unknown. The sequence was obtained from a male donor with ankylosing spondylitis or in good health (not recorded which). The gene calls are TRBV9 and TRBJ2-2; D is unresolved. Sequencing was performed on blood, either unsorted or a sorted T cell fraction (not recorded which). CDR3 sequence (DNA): TGTGCCAGCAGCGTAGCAGGAGACACCGGGGAGCTGTTTTTT. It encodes CASSVAGDTGELFF.